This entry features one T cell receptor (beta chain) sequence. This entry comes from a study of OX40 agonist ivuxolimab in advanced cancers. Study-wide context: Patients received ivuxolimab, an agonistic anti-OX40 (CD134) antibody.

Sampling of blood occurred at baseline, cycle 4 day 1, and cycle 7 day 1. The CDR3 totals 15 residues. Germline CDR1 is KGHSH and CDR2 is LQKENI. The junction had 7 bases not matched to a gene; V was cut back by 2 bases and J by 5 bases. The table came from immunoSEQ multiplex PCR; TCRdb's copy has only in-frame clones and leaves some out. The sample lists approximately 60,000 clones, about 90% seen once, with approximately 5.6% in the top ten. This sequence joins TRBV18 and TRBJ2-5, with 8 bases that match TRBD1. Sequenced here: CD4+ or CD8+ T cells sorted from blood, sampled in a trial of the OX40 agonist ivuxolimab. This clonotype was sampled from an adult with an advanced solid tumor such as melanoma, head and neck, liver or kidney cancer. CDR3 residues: CASSPGIQGGETQYF. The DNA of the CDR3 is TGTGCCAGCTCACCAGGAATACAGGGGGGTGAGACCCAGTACTTC.